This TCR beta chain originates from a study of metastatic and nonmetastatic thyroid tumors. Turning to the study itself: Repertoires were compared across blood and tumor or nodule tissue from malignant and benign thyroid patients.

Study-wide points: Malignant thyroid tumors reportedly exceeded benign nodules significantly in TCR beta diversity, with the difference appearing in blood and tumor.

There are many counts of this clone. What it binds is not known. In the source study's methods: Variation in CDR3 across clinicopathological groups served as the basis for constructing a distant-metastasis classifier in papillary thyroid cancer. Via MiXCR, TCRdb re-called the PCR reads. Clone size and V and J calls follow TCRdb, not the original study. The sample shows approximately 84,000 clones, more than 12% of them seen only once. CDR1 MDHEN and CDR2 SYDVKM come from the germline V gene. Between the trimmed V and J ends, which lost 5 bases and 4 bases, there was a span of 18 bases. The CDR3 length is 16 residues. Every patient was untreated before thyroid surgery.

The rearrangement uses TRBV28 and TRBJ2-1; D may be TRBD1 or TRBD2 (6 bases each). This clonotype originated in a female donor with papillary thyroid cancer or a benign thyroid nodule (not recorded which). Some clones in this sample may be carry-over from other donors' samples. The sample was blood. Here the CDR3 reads CASSARRGARYNEQFF. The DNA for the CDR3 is TGTGCCAGCAGTGCTCGGAGGGGGGCGCGTTACAATGAGCAGTTCTTC.